This T cell receptor beta chain was identified in a study of T cell responses to AZD1222 COVID-19 vaccine. General study findings and limits: All repertoire sampling was performed exclusively after the peak T cell response. Donors were largely white British and mainly female; clonal diversity was possibly underestimated. Increased Spike-specific TCR breadth and depth were observed after two AZD1222 doses.

Worth noting for this clone: The target antigen is unknown.

This table comes from immunoSEQ multiplex PCR, and its TCRdb copy is limited to in-frame clones, with some not included. The repertoire holds fewer than 120,000 clones, with 70% to 90% as singletons. Germline loops: CDR1 SGDLS, CDR2 YYNGEE. There are 12 residues in the CDR3. The V end was cut by 0 bases, the J end by 4 bases, with 4 bases between. Second doses that came at about 4 or about 12 weeks were put together. The sequences come from peripheral blood, collected 28 days after the second AZD1222 dose. The chain uses TRBV9 and TRBJ1-2, with no clear D. This TCR derives from an adult who received the AZD1222 COVID-19 vaccine. As DNA, the CDR3 is TGTGCCAGCAGCGTAGGCAGCTATGGCTACACCTTC. This codes for CASSVGSYGYTF. The whole variable domain, filled in from reference TRBV9 and TRBJ1-2, reads DSGVTQTPKHLITATGQRVTLRCSPRSGDLSVYWYQQSLDQGLQFLIQYYNGEERAKGNILERFSAQQFPDLHSELNLSSLELGDSALYFCASSVGSYGYTFGSGTRLTVV.